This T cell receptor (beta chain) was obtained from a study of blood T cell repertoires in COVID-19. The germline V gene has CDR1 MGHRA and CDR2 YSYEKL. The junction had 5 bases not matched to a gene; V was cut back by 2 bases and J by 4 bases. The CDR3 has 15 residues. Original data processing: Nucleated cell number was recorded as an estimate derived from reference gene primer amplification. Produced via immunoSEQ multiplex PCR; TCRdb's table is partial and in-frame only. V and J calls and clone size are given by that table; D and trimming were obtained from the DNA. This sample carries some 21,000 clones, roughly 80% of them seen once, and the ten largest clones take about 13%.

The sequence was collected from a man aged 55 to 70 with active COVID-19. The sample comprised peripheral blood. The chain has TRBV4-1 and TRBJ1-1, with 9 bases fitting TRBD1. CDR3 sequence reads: CASSQTTGGSTEAFF. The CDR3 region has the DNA TGCGCCAGCAGCCAAACGACAGGGGGATCCACTGAAGCTTTCTTT.